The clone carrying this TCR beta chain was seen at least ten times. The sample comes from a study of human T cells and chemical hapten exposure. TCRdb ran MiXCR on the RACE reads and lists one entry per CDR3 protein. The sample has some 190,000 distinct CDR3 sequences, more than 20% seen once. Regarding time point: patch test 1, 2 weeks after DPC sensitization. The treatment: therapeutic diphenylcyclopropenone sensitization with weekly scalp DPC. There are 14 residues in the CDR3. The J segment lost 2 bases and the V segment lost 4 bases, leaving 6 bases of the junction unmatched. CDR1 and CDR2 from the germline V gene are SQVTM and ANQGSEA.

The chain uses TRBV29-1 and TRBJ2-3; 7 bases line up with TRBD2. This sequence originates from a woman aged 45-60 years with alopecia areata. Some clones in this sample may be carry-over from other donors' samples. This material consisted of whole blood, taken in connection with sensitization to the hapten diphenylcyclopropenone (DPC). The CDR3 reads CSVGLRLATDTQYF. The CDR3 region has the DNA TGCAGCGTTGGTCTTCGACTAGCCACAGATACGCAGTATTTT.